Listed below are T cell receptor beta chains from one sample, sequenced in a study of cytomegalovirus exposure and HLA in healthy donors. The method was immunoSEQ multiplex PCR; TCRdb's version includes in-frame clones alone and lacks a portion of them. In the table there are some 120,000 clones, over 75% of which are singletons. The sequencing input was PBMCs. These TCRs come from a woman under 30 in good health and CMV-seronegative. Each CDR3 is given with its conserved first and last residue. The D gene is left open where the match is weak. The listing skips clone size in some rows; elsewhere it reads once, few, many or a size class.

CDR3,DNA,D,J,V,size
CATSREAGEYNEQFF,TGTGCCACCAGCAGAGAAGCGGGGGAATACAATGAGCAGTTCTTC,TRBD2,TRBJ2-1,TRBV15,-
CASSLRGHGYGYTF,TGTGCCAGCAGCCTCAGGGGGCACGGGTATGGCTACACCTTC,TRBD1,TRBJ1-2,TRBV25-1,-
CASSQRLGGLSTDTQYF,TGTGCCAGCAGTCAGAGACTCGGGGGGCTGAGCACAGATACGCAGTATTTT,-,TRBJ2-3,TRBV27,-
CASSPSDWDEQFF,TGTGCCAGCAGCCCGAGCGATTGGGATGAGCAGTTCTTC,-,TRBJ2-1,TRBV9,-
CAWSDSFNQPQHF,TGTGCCTGGAGCGACAGCTTCAATCAGCCCCAGCATTTT,-,TRBJ1-5,TRBV30,-
CASSCNSKGGPETQYF,TGTGCCAGCAGTTGCAACTCTAAAGGGGGTCCTGAGACCCAGTACTTC,-,TRBJ2-5,TRBV6-6,-
CASGLVPVRPGGLENTGELFF,TGTGCTAGTGGTTTGGTACCGGTTCGGCCAGGGGGCTTGGAGAACACCGGGGAGCTGTTTTTT,TRBD1,TRBJ2-2,TRBV12-5,-
CASSASTGFEQYF,TGTGCCAGCAGCGCCTCGACAGGGTTCGAGCAGTACTTC,TRBD1,TRBJ2-7,TRBV7-2,-
CASSLAFSGGGGNTIYF,TGTGCCAGCAGCTTGGCTTTCTCAGGCGGCGGGGGGAACACCATATATTTT,-,TRBJ1-3,TRBV5-4,-
CASSPRLAPSSYEQYF,TGTGCCAGCAGCCCAAGACTAGCGCCTAGCTCCTACGAGCAGTACTTC,TRBD2,TRBJ2-7,TRBV7-6,-
CASSPQGRTEAFF,TGTGCCAGCAGTCCCCAGGGAAGGACTGAAGCTTTCTTT,-,TRBJ1-1,TRBV6-5,once
CASSLGRGDYTF,TGCGCCAGCAGCTTGGGCCGGGGAGACTACACCTTC,-,TRBJ1-2,TRBV5-1,-